Below, 4 T cell receptor beta chains from the same sample are listed, as sequenced in a study of T cells expressing NK-cell markers (dated by TCRdb to 2020 to 2021). Receptor libraries were prepared by 5' RACE. The sequencing machine was an Illumina HiSeq 2000. Following reprocessing of the reads by TCRdb, the data hold one row per CDR3 protein sequence and no DNA is available. The table held for this sample gives 400,000 to 450,000 distinct CDR3 sequences. The top ten clonotypes cover under 7.5% of the sample. Material: blood T cells: a sorted CD56 or NKG2C T cell subset, CD4+ or CD8+ T cells, or bulk PBMC T cells (not recorded which). The receptors originated from a woman between 18 and 75 years old in good health.

This rearrangement joins TRBV14 to TRBJ2-1; TCRdb reports TRBD2, a call that lacks DNA to check it against. Germline CDR1 and CDR2: SGHDN and FVKESK. The CDR3 length is 13 residues. This CDR3 reads CASSARLDNEQFF. The full variable domain, rest sourced from reference TRBV14 and TRBJ2-1, is EAGVTQFPSHSVIEKGQTVTLRCDPISGHDNLYWYRRVMGKEIKFLLHFVKESKQDESGMPNNRFLAERTGGTYSTLKVQPAELEDSGVYFCASSARLDNEQFFGPGTRLTVL.

The V gene is TRBV20-1, the J gene TRBJ2-7. The germline V gene encodes CDR1 DFQATT and CDR2 SNEGSKA (reference sequence). CDR3 size: 12 residues. CDR3: CSARPQVYEQYF.

The chain has TRBV5-1 and TRBJ1-2; TCRdb outputs TRBD1, but without DNA this stays unchecked. The CDR3 runs to 17 residues. Per the germline V gene, CDR1 is SGHRS and CDR2 is YFSETQ. This CDR3 is CASSPTEWENANYGYTF.

The chain couples TRBV25-1 to TRBJ2-7; TCRdb names TRBD1, which stays unverified in the absence of DNA. The CDR3 is made up of 14 amino acids. Germline values: CDR1 MGHDK, CDR2 SYGVNS. The CDR3 sequence is CASSDDRGRYEQYF.